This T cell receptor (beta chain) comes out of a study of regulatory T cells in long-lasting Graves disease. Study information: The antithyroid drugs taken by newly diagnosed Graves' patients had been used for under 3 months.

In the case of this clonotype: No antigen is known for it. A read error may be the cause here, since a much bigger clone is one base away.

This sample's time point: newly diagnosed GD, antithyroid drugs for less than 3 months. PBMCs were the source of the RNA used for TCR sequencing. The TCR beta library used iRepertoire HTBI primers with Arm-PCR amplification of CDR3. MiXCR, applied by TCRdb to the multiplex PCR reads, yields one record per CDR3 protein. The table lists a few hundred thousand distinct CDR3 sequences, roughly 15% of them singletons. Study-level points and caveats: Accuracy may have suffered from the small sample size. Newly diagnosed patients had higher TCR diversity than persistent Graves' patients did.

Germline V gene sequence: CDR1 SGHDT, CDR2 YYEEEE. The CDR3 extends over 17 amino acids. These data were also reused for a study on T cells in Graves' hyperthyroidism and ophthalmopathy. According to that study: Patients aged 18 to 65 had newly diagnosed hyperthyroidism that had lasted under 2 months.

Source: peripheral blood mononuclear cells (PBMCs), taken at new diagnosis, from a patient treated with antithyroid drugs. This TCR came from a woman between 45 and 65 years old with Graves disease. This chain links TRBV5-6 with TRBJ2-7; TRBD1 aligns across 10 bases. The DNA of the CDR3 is TGTGCCAGCAGCCCGAAATTCGGACAGGGGGATCATTACGAGCAGTGCTTC. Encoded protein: CASSPKFGQGDHYEQCF.